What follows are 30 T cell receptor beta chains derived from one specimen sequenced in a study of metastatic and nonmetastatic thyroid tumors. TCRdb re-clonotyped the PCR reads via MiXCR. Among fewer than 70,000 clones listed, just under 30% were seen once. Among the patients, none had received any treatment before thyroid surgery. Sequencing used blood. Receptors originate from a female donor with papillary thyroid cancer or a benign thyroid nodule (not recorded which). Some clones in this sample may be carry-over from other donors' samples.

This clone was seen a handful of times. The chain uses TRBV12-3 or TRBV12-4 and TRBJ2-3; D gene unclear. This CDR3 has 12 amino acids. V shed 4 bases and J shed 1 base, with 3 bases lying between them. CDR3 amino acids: CASSSGTDTQYF. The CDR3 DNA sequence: TGTGCCAGCAGTTCGGGCACAGATACGCAGTATTTT.

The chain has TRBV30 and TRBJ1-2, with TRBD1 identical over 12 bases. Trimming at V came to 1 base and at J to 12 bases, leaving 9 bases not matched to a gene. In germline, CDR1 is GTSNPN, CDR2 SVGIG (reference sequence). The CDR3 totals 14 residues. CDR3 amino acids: CAWSAQPGQGADTF. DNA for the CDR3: TGTGCCTGGAGTGCCCAACCGGGACAGGGGGCTGACACCTTC. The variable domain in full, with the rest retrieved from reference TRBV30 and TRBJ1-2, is SQTIHQWPATLVQPVGSPLSLECTVEGTSNPNLYWYRQAAGRGLQLLFYSVGIGQISSEVPQNLSASRPQDRQFILSSKKLLLSDSGFYLCAWSAQPGQGADTFGSGTRLTVV.

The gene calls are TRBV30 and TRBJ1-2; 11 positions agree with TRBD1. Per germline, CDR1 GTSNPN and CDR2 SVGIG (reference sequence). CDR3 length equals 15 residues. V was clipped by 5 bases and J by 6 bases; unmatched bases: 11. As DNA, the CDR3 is TGTGCCTGGGGGACGGGACAGGGGGAGTGGAATGGCTACACCTTC. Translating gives CAWGTGQGEWNGYTF.

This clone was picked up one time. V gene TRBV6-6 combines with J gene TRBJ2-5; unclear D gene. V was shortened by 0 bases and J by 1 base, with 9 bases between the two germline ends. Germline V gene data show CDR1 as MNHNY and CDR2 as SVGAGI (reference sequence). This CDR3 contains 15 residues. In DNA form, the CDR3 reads TGTGCCAGCAGTTACTCGAGAACGATCCAAGAGACCCAGTACTTC. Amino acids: CASSYSRTIQETQYF.

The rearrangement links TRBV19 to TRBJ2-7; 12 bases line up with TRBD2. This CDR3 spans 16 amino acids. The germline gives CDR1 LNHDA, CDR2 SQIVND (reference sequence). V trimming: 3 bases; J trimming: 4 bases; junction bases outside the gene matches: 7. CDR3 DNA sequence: TGTGCCAGTAGTATCTCCGGACTAGCGGGGACATACGAGCAGTACTTC. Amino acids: CASSISGLAGTYEQYF.

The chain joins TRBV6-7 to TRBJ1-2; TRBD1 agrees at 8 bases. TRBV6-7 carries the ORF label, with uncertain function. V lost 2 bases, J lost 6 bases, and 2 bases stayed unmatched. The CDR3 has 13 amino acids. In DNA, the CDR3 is TGTGCCAGCAGTTACGCAGGGGGCGATGGCTACACCTTC. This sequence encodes CASSYAGGDGYTF.

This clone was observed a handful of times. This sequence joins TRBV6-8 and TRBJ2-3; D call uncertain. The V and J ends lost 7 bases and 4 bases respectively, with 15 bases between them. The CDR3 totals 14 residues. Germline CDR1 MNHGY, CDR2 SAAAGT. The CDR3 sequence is CASMAAPSPDTQYF. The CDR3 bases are TGTGCCAGCATGGCGGCTCCCAGCCCAGATACGCAGTATTTT.

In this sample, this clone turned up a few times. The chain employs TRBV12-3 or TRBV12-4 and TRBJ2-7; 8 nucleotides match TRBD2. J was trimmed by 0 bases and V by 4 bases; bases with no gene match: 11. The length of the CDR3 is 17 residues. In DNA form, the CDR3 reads TGTGCCAGCAGTTACTCGACGGCTAGCGGGTCCTCCTACGAGCAGTACTTC. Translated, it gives CASSYSTASGSSYEQYF.

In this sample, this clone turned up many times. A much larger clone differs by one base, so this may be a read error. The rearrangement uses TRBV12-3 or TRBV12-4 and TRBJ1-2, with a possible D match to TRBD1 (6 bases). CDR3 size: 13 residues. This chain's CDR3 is CASSLDRDYGYIF. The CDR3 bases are TGTGCCAGCAGTTTAGACAGGGACTATGGCTACATCTTC.

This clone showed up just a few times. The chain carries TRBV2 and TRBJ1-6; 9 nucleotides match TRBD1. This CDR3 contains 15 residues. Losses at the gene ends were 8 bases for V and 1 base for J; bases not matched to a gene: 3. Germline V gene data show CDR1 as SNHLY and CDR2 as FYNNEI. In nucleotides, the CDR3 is TGTGCCAGCGCACAGGGGGCTTCCTATAATTCACCCCTCCACTTT. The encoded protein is CASAQGASYNSPLHF.

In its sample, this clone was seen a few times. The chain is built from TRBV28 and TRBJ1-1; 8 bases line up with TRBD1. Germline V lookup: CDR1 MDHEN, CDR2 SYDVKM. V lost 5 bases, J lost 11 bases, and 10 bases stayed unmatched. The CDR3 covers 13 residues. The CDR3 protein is CASSISGGAYAFF. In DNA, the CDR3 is TGTGCCAGCAGTATTTCAGGGGGCGCGTACGCTTTCTTT. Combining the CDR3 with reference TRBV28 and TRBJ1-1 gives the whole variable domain DVKVTQSSRYLVKRTGEKVFLECVQDMDHENMFWYRQDPGLGLRLIYFSYDVKMKEKGDIPEGYSVSREKKERFSLILESASTNQTSMYLCASSISGGAYAFFGQGTRLTVV.

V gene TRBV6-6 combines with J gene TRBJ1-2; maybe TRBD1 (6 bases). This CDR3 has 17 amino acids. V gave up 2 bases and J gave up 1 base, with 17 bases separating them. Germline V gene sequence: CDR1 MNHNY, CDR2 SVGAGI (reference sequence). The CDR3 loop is CASSYKIGDTYNYGYTF. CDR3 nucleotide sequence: TGTGCCAGCAGTTACAAGATTGGGGACACCTATAACTATGGCTACACCTTC.

CDR3 sequence: CASSLGLGTAYEQYF. The DNA of the CDR3 is TGCGCCAGCAGCTTAGGTCTGGGGACTGCCTACGAGCAGTACTTC. The gene calls are TRBV5-1 and TRBJ2-7; D might be TRBD2 (6 bases). Trimming stripped 2 bases from V and 2 bases from J, with 14 bases between. This CDR3 is 15 amino acids long. Per the germline V gene, CDR1 is SGHRS and CDR2 is YFSETQ.

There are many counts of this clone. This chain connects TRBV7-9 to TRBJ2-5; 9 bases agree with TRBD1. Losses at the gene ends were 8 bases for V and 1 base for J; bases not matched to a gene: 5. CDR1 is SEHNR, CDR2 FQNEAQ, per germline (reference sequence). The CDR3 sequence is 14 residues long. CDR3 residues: CASGHRGLQETQYF. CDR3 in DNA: TGTGCCAGCGGACACAGGGGGCTCCAAGAGACCCAGTACTTC.

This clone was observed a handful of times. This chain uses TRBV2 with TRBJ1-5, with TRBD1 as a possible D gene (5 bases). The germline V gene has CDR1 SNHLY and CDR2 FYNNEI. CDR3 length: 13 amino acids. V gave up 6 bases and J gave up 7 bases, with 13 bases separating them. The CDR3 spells CASRVQEQQPQHF. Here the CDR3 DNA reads TGTGCCAGCAGAGTACAGGAGCAACAGCCCCAGCATTTT.

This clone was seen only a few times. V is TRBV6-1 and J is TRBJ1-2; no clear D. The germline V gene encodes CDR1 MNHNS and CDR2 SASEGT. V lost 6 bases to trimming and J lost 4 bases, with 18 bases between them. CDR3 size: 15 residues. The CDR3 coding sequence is TGTGCCAGCAGAGGGAGTTGGAGGGAGGGCTATGGCTACACCTTC. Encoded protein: CASRGSWREGYGYTF.

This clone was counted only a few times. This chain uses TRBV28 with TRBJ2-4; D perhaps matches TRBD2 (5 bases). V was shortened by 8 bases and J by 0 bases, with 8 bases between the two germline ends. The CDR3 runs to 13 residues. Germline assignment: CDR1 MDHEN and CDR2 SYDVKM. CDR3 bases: TGTGCCAGCGGGAGTCTAGCCAAAAACATTCAGTACTTC. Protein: CASGSLAKNIQYF.

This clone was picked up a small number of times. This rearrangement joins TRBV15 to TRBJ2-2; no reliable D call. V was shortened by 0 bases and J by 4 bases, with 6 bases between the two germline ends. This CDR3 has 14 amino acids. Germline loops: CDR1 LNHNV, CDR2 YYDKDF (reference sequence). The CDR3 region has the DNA TGTGCCACCAGCAGAGATCGGGCCACCGGGGAGCTGTTTTTT. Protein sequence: CATSRDRATGELFF.

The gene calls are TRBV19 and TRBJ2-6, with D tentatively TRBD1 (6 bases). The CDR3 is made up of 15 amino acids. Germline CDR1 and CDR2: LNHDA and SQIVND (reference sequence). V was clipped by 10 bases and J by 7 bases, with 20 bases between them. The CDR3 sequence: CATEPGHSSANVLTF. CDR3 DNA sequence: TGTGCCACTGAACCGGGACACTCCTCTGCCAACGTCCTGACTTTC.

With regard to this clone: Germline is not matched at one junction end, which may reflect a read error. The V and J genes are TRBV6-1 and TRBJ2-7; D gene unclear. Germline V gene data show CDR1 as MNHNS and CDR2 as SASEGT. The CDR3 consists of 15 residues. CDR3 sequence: CASSEWTGYSYEQYF. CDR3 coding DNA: TGTGCCAGCAGTGAATGGACGGGTTACTCCTACGAGCAATACTTC.

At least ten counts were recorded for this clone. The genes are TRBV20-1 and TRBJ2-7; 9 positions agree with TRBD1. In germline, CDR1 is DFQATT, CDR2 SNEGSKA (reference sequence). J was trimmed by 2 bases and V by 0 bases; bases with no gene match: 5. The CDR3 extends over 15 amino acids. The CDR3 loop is CSAREGTGYTYEQYF. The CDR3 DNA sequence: TGCAGTGCTAGAGAGGGGACAGGGTACACCTACGAGCAGTACTTC.

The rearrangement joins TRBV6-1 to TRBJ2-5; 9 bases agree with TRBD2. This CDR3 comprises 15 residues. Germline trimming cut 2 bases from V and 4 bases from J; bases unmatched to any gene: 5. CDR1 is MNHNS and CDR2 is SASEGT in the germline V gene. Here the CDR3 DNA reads TGTGCCAGCAGTGAACTAGCGGGATTAGGAGAGACCCAGTACTTC. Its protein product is CASSELAGLGETQYF.

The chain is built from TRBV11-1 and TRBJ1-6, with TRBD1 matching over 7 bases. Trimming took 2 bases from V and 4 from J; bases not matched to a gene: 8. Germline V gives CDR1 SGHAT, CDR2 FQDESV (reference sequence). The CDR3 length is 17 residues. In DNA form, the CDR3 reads TGTGCCAGCAGCTTATCATCCGGGACAGCTTATAATTCACCCCTCCACTTT. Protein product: CASSLSSGTAYNSPLHF.

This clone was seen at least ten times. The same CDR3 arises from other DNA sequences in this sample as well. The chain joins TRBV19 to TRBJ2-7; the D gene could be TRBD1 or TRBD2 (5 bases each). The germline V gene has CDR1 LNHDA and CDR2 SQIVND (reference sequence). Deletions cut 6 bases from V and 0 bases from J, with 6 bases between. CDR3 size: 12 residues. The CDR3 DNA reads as TGTGCCAGTAGGGGGGACTCCTACGAGCAGTACTTC. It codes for CASRGDSYEQYF.

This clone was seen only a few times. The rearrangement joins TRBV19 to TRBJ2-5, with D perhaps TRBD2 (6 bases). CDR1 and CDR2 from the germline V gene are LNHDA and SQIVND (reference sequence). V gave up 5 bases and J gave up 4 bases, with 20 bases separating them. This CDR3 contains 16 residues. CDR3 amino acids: CASSSGGIGERETQYF. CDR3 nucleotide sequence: TGTGCCAGTAGTTCTGGAGGGATCGGGGAGCGAGAGACCCAGTACTTC.

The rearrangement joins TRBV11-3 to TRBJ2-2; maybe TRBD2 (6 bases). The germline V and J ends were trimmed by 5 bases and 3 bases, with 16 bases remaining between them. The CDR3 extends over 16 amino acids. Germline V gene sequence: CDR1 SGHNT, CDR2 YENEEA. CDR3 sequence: CASSRGRGSYTGELFF. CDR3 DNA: TGTGCCAGCAGCCGAGGTCGGGGGTCATACACCGGGGAGCTGTTTTTT.

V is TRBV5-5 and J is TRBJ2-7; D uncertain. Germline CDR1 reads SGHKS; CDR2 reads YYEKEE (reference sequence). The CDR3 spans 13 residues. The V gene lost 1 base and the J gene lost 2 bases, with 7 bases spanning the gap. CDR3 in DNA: TGTGCCAGCAGCTTGTTCCAGGCCTACGAGCAGTACTTC. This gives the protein CASSLFQAYEQYF.

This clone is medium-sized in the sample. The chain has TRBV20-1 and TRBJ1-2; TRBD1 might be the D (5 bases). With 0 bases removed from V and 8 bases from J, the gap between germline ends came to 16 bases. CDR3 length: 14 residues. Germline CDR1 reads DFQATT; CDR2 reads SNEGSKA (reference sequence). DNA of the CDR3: TGCAGTGCTAGAGAGACTCAGGGAATAGGAGGCTACACCTTC. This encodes CSARETQGIGGYTF.

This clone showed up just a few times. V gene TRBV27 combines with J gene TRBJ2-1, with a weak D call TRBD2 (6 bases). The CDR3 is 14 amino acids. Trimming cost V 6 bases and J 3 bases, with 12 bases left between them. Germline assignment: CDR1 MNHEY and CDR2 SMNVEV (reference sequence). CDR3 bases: TGTGCCAGCAGATCCGGGACTGACTACAATGAGCAGTTCTTC. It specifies CASRSGTDYNEQFF.

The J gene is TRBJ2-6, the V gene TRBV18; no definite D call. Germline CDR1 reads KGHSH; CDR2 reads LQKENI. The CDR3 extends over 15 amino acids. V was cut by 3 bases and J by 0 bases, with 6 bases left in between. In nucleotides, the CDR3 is TGTGCCAGCTCACCGTCTATCTCTGGGGCCAACGTCCTGACTTTC. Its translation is CASSPSISGANVLTF.